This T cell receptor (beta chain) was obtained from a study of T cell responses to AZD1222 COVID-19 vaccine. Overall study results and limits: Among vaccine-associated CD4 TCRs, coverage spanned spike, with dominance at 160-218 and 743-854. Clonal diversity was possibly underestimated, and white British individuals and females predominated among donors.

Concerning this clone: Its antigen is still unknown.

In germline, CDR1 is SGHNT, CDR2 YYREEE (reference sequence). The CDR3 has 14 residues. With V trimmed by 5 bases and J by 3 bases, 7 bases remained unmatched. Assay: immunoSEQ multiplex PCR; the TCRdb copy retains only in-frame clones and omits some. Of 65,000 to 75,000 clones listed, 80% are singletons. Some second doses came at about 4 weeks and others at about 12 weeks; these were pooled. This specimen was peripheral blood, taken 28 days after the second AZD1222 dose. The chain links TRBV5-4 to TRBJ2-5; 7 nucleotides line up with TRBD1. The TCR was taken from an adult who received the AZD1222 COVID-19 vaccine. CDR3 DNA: TGTGCCAGCAGTCGGGACAGCTTTGAAGAGACCCAGTACTTC. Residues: CASSRDSFEETQYF.